The text below deals with one T cell receptor beta chain. The antigen is unknown. Clones were read by immunoSEQ multiplex PCR, and TCRdb kept only the in-frame ones, dropping some. The profile shows under 80,000 clones, 85% to 90% of them singletons. With V trimmed by 6 bases and J by 3 bases, 8 bases remained unmatched. CDR3 length equals 14 residues. From germline, CDR1 is KGHSH and CDR2 LQKENI. These data come from a study of OX40 agonist ivuxolimab in advanced cancers. Study-wide findings and caveats: CD8+ T cells showed, on average, more clonal expansion than CD4+ cells.

The chain combines TRBV18 with TRBJ2-7, with 7 bases that match TRBD1. The receptor was isolated from an adult with an advanced solid tumor such as melanoma, head and neck, liver or kidney cancer. Specimen: CD4+ or CD8+ T cells sorted from blood, collected in a trial of the OX40 agonist ivuxolimab. CDR3 nucleotide sequence: TGTGCCAGCTCGTCGTCAGGGACAGTCTACGAGCAGTACTTC. Translated: CASSSSGTVYEQYF. The full variable domain, rest sourced from reference TRBV18 and TRBJ2-7, is NAGVMQNPRHLVRRRGQEARLRCSPMKGHSHVYWYRQLPEEGLKFMVYLQKENIIDESGMPKERFSAEFPKEGPSILRIQQVVRGDSAAYFCASSSSGTVYEQYFGPGTRLTVT.